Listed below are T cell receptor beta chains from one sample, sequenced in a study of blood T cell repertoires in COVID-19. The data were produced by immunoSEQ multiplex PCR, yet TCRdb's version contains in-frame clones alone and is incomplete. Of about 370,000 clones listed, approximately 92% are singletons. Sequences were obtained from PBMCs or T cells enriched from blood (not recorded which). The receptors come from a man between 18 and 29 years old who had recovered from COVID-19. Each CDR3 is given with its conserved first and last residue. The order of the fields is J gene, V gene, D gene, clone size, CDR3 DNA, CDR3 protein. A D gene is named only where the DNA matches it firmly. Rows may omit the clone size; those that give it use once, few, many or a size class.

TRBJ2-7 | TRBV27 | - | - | TGTGCCAGCAGTTTACAAGGGGGTTACTCCTACGAGCAGTACTTC | CASSLQGGYSYEQYF
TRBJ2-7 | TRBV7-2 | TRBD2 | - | TGTGCCAGCAGCTTCTCGCCAGCGGGAGGTTACGAGCAGTACTTC | CASSFSPAGGYEQYF
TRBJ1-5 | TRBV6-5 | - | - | TGTGCCAGCAGCCACGGGGGGCGGTCCCAGCATTTT | CASSHGGRSQHF
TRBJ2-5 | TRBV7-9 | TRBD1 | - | TGTGCCAGCAGCCCCCAGGGGGCGCGTGAGACCCAGTACTTC | CASSPQGARETQYF
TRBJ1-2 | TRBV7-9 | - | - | TGTGCCAGCAGTTTCGGACAGATATATAACTATGGCTACACCTTC | CASSFGQIYNYGYTF
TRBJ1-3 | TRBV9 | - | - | TGTGCCAGCAGCCCGACAGCGAACTCTGGAAACACCATATATTTT | CASSPTANSGNTIYF
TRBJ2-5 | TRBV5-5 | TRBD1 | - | TGTGCCAGCAGCCTAACAGGGGCGGAGACCCAGTACTTC | CASSLTGAETQYF
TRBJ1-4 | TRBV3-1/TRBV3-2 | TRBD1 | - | TGTGCCAGCAGCCTAACGACAGGGAAGAACGAAAAACTGTTTTTT | CASSLTTGKNEKLFF
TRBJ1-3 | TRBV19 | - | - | TGTGCCAGTACCTCGTTGGGGGCCTCTGGAAACACCATATATTTT | CASTSLGASGNTIYF
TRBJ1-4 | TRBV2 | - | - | TGTGCCAGCACATCTAACGGAGGAGTTGGGGGCGAAAAACTGTTTTTT | CASTSNGGVGGEKLFF
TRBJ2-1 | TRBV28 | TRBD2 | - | TGTGCCAGCAGTTTAGGAGCGGGAGTCCACAATGAGCAGTTCTTC | CASSLGAGVHNEQFF
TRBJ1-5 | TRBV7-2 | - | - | TGTGCCAGCAGCTTAGATGCAGGGGATTGGCCCCAGCATTTT | CASSLDAGDWPQHF
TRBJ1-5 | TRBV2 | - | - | TGTGCCAGCAGTGTGGAGGGCAATCAGCCCCAGCATTTT | CASSVEGNQPQHF
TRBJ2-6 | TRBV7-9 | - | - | TGTGCCAGCAGCTTATTGGCGGGGTACAACGTCCTGACTTTC | CASSLLAGYNVLTF
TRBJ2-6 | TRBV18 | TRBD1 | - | TGTGCCAGCTCACCACAGGACAGGGGTGGTTCTGGGGCCAACGTCCTGACTTTC | CASSPQDRGGSGANVLTF
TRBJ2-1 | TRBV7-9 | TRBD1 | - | TGTGCCAGCAGCCTCCTAGACAGGGGGCAGTTCTTC | CASSLLDRGQFF
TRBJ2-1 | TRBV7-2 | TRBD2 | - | TGTGCCAGCAGCTTAGCGTCGGGCGGGGGGGGTGAGCAGTTCTTC | CASSLASGGGGEQFF
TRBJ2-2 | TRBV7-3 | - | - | TGTGCCAGCAGCTACGGCAATTCCGGGGTACCCGGGGAGCTGTTTTTT | CASSYGNSGVPGELFF
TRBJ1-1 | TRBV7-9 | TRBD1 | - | TGTGCCAGCAGGGACAGGGAGGACACTGAAGCTTTCTTT | CASRDREDTEAFF
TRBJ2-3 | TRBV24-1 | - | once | TGTGCCACCAGTGCAAACGGGGGTACAGATACGCAGTATTTT | CATSANGGTDTQYF
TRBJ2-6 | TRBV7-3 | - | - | TGTGCCAGCAGCTTAAGGGCTAGCGACATCTCTGGGGCCAACGTCCTGACTTTC | CASSLRASDISGANVLTF
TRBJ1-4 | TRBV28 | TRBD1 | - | TGTGCCAGCAGTTATACAGGGGGCATAAGAGAAAAACTGTTTTTT | CASSYTGGIREKLFF
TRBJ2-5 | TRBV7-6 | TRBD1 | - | TGTGCCAGCAGCCCACAAGCGGCGGGACAGGGAGGAGAGACCCAGTACTTC | CASSPQAAGQGGETQYF
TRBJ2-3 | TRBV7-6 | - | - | TGTGCCAGCAGCTTAGGAGCGTATGCGCAGTATTTT | CASSLGAYAQYF
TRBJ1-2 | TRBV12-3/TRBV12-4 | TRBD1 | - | TGTGCCAGCAGTTCACAGGGGGCTGGCTACACCTTC | CASSSQGAGYTF
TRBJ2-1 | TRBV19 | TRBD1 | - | TGTGCCAGTAGTGGGACAGGAAAATACAATGAGCAGTTCTTC | CASSGTGKYNEQFF